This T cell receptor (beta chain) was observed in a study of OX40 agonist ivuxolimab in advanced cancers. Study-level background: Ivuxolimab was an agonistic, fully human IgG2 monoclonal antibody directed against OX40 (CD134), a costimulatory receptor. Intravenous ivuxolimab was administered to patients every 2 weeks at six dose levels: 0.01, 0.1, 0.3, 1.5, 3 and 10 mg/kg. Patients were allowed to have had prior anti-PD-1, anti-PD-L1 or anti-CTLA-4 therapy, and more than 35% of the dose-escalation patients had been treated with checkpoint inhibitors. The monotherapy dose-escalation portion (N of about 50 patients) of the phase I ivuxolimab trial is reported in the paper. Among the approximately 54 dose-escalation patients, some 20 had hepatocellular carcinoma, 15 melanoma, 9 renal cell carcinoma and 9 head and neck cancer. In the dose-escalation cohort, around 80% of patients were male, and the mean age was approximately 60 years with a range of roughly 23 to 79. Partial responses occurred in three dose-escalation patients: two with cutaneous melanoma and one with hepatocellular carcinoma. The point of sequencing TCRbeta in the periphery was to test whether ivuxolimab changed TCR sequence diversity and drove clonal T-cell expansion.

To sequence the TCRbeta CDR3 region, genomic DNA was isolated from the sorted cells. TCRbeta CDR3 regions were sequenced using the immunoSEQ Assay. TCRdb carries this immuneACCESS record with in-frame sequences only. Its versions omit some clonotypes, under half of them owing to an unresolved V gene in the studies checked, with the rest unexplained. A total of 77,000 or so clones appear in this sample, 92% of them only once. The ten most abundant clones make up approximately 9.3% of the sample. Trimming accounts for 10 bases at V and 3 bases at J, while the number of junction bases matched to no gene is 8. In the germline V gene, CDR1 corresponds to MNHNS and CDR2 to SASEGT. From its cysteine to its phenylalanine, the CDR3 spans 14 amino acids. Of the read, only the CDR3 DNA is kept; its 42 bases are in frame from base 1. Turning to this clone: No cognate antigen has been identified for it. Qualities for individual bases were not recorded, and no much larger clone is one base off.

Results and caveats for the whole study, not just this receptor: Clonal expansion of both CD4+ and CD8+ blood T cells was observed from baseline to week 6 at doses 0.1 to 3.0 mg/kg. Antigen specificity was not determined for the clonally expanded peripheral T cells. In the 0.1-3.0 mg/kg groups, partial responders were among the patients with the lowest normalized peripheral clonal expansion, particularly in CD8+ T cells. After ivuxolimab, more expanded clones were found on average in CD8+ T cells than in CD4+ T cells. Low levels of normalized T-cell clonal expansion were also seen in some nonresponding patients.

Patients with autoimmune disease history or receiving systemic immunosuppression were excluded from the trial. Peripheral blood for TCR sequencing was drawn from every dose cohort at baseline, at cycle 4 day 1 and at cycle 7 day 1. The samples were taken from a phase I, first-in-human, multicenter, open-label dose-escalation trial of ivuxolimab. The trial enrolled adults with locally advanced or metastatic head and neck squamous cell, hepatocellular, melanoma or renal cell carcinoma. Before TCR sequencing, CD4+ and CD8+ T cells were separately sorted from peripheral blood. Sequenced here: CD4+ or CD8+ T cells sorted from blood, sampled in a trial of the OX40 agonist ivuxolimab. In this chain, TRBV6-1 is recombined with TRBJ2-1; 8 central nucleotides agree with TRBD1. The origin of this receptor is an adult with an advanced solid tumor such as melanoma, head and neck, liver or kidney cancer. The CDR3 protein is CATQTGVLYNEQFF. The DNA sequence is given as TGTGCCACCCAGACAGGGGTCCTCTACAATGAGCAGTTCTTC.